The present T cell receptor beta chain was sequenced within a study of post-analysis software for immune sequencing data. This clonotype was seen a handful of times. Its antigen is not known. General study results and limits: Among roughly five TRBV segments more frequent in patients than controls were TRBV5-6, TRBV5-1 and TRBV20-1.

Researchers reported that TCR beta cDNA libraries carried unique molecular identifiers. TCRdb ran MiXCR on the PCR reads and lists one entry per CDR3 protein. The repertoire consists of about 540,000 distinct CDR3 sequences, with around a third occurring once and the leading ten covering approximately 5.4%. From germline, CDR1 is MGHRA and CDR2 YSYEKL. The CDR3 has 16 residues. V lost 1 base, J lost 4 bases, and 8 bases stayed unmatched. Material: blood. The origin of this receptor is a girl aged 2-17 years with multiple sclerosis. The chain recombines TRBV4-1 with TRBJ1-1; 8 bases line up with TRBD1. CDR3 sequence reads: CASSQVGRGQVTEAFF. The CDR3 nucleotides are TGCGCCAGCAGCCAAGTGGGCAGGGGGCAGGTCACTGAAGCTTTCTTT.